The 32 T cell receptor beta chains below all came from one sample that was sequenced in a study of cytomegalovirus exposure and HLA in healthy donors listed by TCRdb under 2017. The library relied on the immunoSEQ multiplex PCR assay. This immuneACCESS table, as held by TCRdb, lists in-frame sequences with V and J called but not all clones. Of the missing ones, under half trace to an unresolved V gene in checked studies; the others have no known cause. The sample table holds about 240,000 clones, of which approximately 86% were seen once. 1% to 1.5% of the sample lies in the top ten. The sample comprised PBMCs. These TCRs come from a woman in her twenties or thirties in good health and CMV-seropositive.

The V call is TRBV9, the J call TRBJ2-2, with 7 bases matching TRBD2. With V trimmed by 4 bases and J by 3 bases, 12 bases remained unmatched. This CDR3 region has 17 residues. CDR1 is SGDLS, CDR2 YYNGEE, per germline. CDR3 region: CASSPFTRGEDTGELFF. The CDR3 DNA is TGTGCCAGCAGCCCCTTTACCCGGGGGGAGGACACCGGGGAGCTGTTTTTT. Drawing the rest from reference TRBV9 and TRBJ2-2, the complete variable domain is DSGVTQTPKHLITATGQRVTLRCSPRSGDLSVYWYQQSLDQGLQFLIQYYNGEERAKGNILERFSAQQFPDLHSELNLSSLELGDSALYFCASSPFTRGEDTGELFFGEGSRLTVL.

This chain links TRBV28 with TRBJ1-5; D is possibly TRBD1 (6 bases). This CDR3 comprises 14 residues. Trimming took 3 bases from V and 13 from J, leaving 19 bases between them. CDR1 and CDR2 from the germline V gene are MDHEN and SYDVKM. As DNA, the CDR3 is TGTGCCAGCAGTTTTTGGAGTCTGGGGGACACTCAGCATTTT. It yields the protein CASSFWSLGDTQHF.

The CDR3 nucleotides read TGCGCCAGCAGCTTCTTGACAGGGGGAAACCAAGAGACCCAGTACTTC. Amino acids: CASSFLTGGNQETQYF. This chain uses TRBV5-1 with TRBJ2-5, with TRBD1 identical over 9 bases. The V gene end was trimmed by 2 bases and the J gene end by 0 bases; junction bases not matched to a gene: 5. Germline V gene lookup returns CDR1 SGHRS and CDR2 YFSETQ. This CDR3 spans 16 amino acids.

The chain has TRBV6-1 and TRBJ2-7; 12 bases are a match to TRBD2. Germline assignment: CDR1 MNHNS and CDR2 SASEGT. This CDR3 comprises 16 residues. V lost 4 bases and J lost 5; bases outside the gene matches: 9. This chain's CDR3 is CASSGWLAGGPHEQYF. CDR3 coding DNA: TGTGCCAGCAGTGGATGGCTAGCGGGAGGGCCCCACGAGCAGTACTTC.

This clone appeared a few times. The chain employs TRBV6-4 and TRBJ2-3; TRBD2 aligns across 9 bases. The V gene's germline CDR1 is MRHNA and CDR2 SNTAGT. The CDR3 runs 16 residues. J gave up 1 base and V 2 bases, and 4 bases lay outside the gene matches. The CDR3 DNA is TGTGCCAGCAGTGACGTGGCTAGCGGGGGCACAGATACGCAGTATTTT. Its protein product is CASSDVASGGTDTQYF.

In this sample, this clone turned up a few times. The chain employs TRBV4-2 and TRBJ2-1, with D maybe TRBD2 (5 bases). The germline V gene has CDR1 LGHNA and CDR2 YNFKEQ. Trimming took off 3 bases at V and 3 bases at J, with 15 bases between the two ends. There are 16 residues in the CDR3. CDR3 loop: CASSHIVEAIYNEQFF. The CDR3 nucleotides are TGTGCCAGCAGCCACATTGTGGAGGCCATCTACAATGAGCAGTTCTTC.

This chain links TRBV27 with TRBJ1-4, with D uncertain. Per germline, CDR1 MNHEY and CDR2 SMNVEV (reference sequence). The CDR3 length is 15 residues. V lost 4 bases to trimming and J lost 0 bases, with 9 bases between them. In nucleotides, the CDR3 is TGTGCCAGCAGTTCTTACGAGACAACTAATGAAAAACTGTTTTTT. Residues: CASSSYETTNEKLFF.

Written as DNA, the CDR3 is TGTGCCAGCAGTTACTCGGGTAGCGACTACGAGCAGTACTTC. Translating it yields CASSYSGSDYEQYF. This chain joins TRBV6-6 and TRBJ2-7; D possibly corresponds to TRBD2 (5 bases). The V gene lost 0 bases and the J gene lost 3 bases, with 9 bases spanning the gap. This CDR3 has 14 residues. The germline V gene encodes CDR1 MNHNY and CDR2 SVGAGI (reference sequence).

The V gene is TRBV19, the J gene TRBJ1-4; D is undetermined. Trimming cost V 4 bases and J 8 bases, with 17 bases left between them. Germline CDR1 is LNHDA and CDR2 is SQIVND (reference sequence). This CDR3 is 15 amino acids long. The CDR3 is CASSSPVRGREKLFF. CDR3 nucleotide sequence: TGTGCCAGTAGTAGCCCAGTCCGGGGTAGGGAAAAACTGTTTTTT.

The chain joins TRBV9 to TRBJ2-3, with D possibly matching TRBD1 (5 bases). CDR1 SGDLS and CDR2 YYNGEE come from the germline V gene. V lost 0 bases and J lost 8, with 10 bases in between. CDR3 size: 13 residues. DNA for the CDR3: TGTGCCAGCAGCGTAGGCCCACAGGCTACGCAGTATTTT. This translates into CASSVGPQATQYF. Variable domain in full (rest from reference TRBV9 and TRBJ2-3): DSGVTQTPKHLITATGQRVTLRCSPRSGDLSVYWYQQSLDQGLQFLIQYYNGEERAKGNILERFSAQQFPDLHSELNLSSLELGDSALYFCASSVGPQATQYFGPGTRLTVL.

This sequence joins TRBV7-9 and TRBJ1-1; 10 nucleotides match TRBD1. From germline, CDR1 is SEHNR and CDR2 FQNEAQ (reference sequence). The CDR3 runs 14 residues. Trimming cost V 5 bases and J 6 bases; bases outside gene matches: 6. CDR3 protein: CASSTRQGAPEAFF. CDR3 nucleotide sequence: TGTGCCAGCAGCACCCGACAGGGGGCCCCTGAAGCTTTCTTT.

The chain couples TRBV15 to TRBJ2-7, with D tentatively TRBD1 (5 bases). Trimming left V 0 bases short and J 0 bases short, with 9 bases between. The CDR3 sequence is 15 residues long. Germline V lookup: CDR1 LNHNV, CDR2 YYDKDF (reference sequence). The CDR3 protein is CATSRDPQVSYEQYF. The DNA of the CDR3 is TGTGCCACCAGCAGAGATCCACAGGTCTCCTACGAGCAGTACTTC.

The J gene is TRBJ1-4, the V gene TRBV11-3; D is possibly TRBD1 (6 bases). Germline V CDR1 and CDR2: SGHNT, YENEEA. This CDR3 region has 13 residues. The V gene lost 2 bases and the J gene lost 8 bases, with 9 bases spanning the gap. The CDR3 here is CASSLNRAEKLFF. The CDR3 DNA reads as TGTGCCAGCAGCTTAAACAGGGCGGAAAAACTGTTTTTT.

The chain couples TRBV5-6 to TRBJ2-5; 10 bases match TRBD2. Germline loops: CDR1 SGHDT, CDR2 YYEEEE. After removal of 0 bases from V and 1 base from J, the junction contained 6 bases not matched to a gene. CDR3 size: 17 residues. The DNA of the CDR3 is TGTGCCAGCAGCTTGGCCTTACTAGCGGGGCCCCAAGAGACCCAGTACTTC. Translated: CASSLALLAGPQETQYF.

The chain uses TRBV27 and TRBJ1-2; D remains unclear. The germline CDR1 and CDR2 sequences are MNHEY and SMNVEV (reference sequence). V dropped 8 bases and J dropped 1 base, with 20 bases sitting between them. The CDR3 is 16 amino acids. The CDR3 loop reads CASRIREGDVNYGYTF. CDR3 DNA sequence: TGTGCCAGCCGGATCCGAGAAGGAGATGTTAACTATGGCTACACCTTC.

J is TRBJ2-7 and V is TRBV5-4, with TRBD2 identical over 12 bases. The CDR3 totals 16 residues. The V gene's germline CDR1 is SGHNT and CDR2 YYREEE (reference sequence). The junction had 5 bases not matched to a gene; V was cut back by 4 bases and J by 0 bases. CDR3 amino acids: CASSAGLAGSSYEQYF. CDR3 coding DNA: TGTGCCAGCAGCGCCGGACTAGCGGGAAGCTCCTACGAGCAGTACTTC.

The gene calls are TRBV2 and TRBJ1-5; 10 positions agree with TRBD1. The J segment lost 6 bases and the V segment lost 5 bases, leaving 10 bases of the junction unmatched. The CDR3 loop spans 16 amino acids. Per germline, CDR1 SNHLY and CDR2 FYNNEI. CDR3 sequence (DNA): TGTGCCAGCAGTCTTGGGACAGGGGCCGGCGGTCAGCCCCAGCATTTT. Residues: CASSLGTGAGGQPQHF. Full variable domain (remainder filled in from reference TRBV2 and TRBJ1-5): EPEVTQTPSHQVTQMGQEVILRCVPISNHLYFYWYRQILGQKVEFLVSFYNNEISEKSEIFDDQFSVERPDGSNFTLKIRSTKLEDSAMYFCASSLGTGAGGQPQHFGDGTRLSIL.

J is TRBJ2-2 and V is TRBV5-6; D may be TRBD2 (6 bases). Germline CDR1 is SGHDT and CDR2 is YYEEEE. CDR3 length: 15 residues. The germline V and J ends were trimmed by 2 bases and 5 bases, with 13 bases remaining between them. CDR3 loop: CASSLMRGGTGELFF. The DNA of the CDR3 is TGTGCCAGCAGCTTAATGCGGGGCGGAACCGGGGAGCTGTTTTTT.

This chain connects TRBV10-1 to TRBJ2-7; TRBD2 is a possible D gene (6 bases). The CDR3 runs 18 residues. V shed 0 bases and J shed 2 bases, with 20 bases lying between them. Germline lookup yields CDR1 WNHNN and CDR2 SYGVQD (reference sequence). CDR3 sequence (DNA): TGCGCCAGCAGTGAGTCGGGCGGGGAGCCCATTAAAGCCTACGAGCAGTACTTC. Protein product: CASSESGGEPIKAYEQYF.

V and J are TRBV7-3 and TRBJ1-2; 7 nucleotides align to TRBD1. The CDR3 length is 14 residues. Trimming removed 5 bases from V and 4 bases from J; junction bases left unmatched: 7. Germline V gene sequence: CDR1 SGHTA, CDR2 FQGTGA. The CDR3 DNA reads TGTGCCAGCAGCCCCCCCGGGACAGTCTATGGCTACACCTTC. It translates to CASSPPGTVYGYTF. The variable domain in full, completed from reference TRBV7-3 and TRBJ1-2, reads GAGVSQTPSNKVTEKGKYVELRCDPISGHTALYWYRQSLGQGPEFLIYFQGTGAADDSGLPNDRFFAVRPEGSVSTLKIQRTERGDSAVYLCASSPPGTVYGYTFGSGTRLTVV.

In regard to this clone: In the same sample, other DNA sequences code for this CDR3. V is TRBV5-1 and J is TRBJ2-3; possible D gene TRBD2, 5 bases. This CDR3 is built from 13 residues. CDR1 and CDR2 (germline): SGHRS, YFSETQ. The V gene lost 0 bases and the J gene lost 3 bases, with 5 bases spanning the gap. CDR3 nucleotides: TGCGCCAGCAGCTTGGGAGGGACAGATACGCAGTATTTT. Its translation is CASSLGGTDTQYF. Complete variable domain (other parts from reference TRBV5-1 and TRBJ2-3): KAGVTQTPRYLIKTRGQQVTLSCSPISGHRSVSWYQQTPGQGLQFLFEYFSETQRNKGNFPGRFSGRQFSNSRSEMNVSTLELGDSALYLCASSLGGTDTQYFGPGTRLTVL.

The J gene is TRBJ2-7, the V gene TRBV19, with D unresolved. The ends were cut back, 6 bases at V and 7 bases at J, with 19 bases in the middle. The CDR3 length is 14 residues. Germline lookup yields CDR1 LNHDA and CDR2 SQIVND (reference sequence). The chain's CDR3 is CASSLEHSSFEQYF. The CDR3 DNA reads as TGTGCCAGTAGCCTAGAGCATTCAAGTTTTGAGCAGTACTTC.

The CDR3 nucleotides read TGTGCCAGCGGGAGCTCGGGACAGCCTAGCGATGAGCAGTTCTTC. Translated: CASGSSGQPSDEQFF. The chain uses TRBV5-8 and TRBJ2-1; a possible D gene is TRBD1 (7 bases). This CDR3 has 15 residues. In germline, CDR1 is SGHTS, CDR2 YDEGEE. The V gene lost 7 bases and the J gene lost 8 bases, with 22 bases spanning the gap.

This clone came up a few times. The chain is built from TRBV4-2 and TRBJ1-5; 11 bases agree with TRBD1. The CDR3 runs 17 residues. Germline lookup yields CDR1 LGHNA and CDR2 YNFKEQ. J was trimmed by 5 bases and V by 0 bases; bases with no gene match: 6. In nucleotides, the CDR3 is TGTGCCAGCAGCCAAGAGTGGGACAGGGGGAACCATCAGCCCCAGCATTTT. It is translated as CASSQEWDRGNHQPQHF.

This clone was seen a single time. The chain links TRBV12-5 to TRBJ2-2; perhaps TRBD2 as D (5 bases). V dropped 8 bases and J dropped 4 bases, with 20 bases sitting between them. This CDR3 contains 16 residues. Germline V gene sequence: CDR1 LGHNT, CDR2 FRNRAP. CDR3 residues: CASQLEAFGGTGELFF. Here the CDR3 DNA reads TGTGCTAGTCAATTGGAGGCCTTCGGCGGCACCGGGGAGCTGTTTTTT. The full variable domain, in which reference TRBV12-5 and TRBJ2-2 provide the parts outside the CDR3, is DARVTQTPRHKVTEMGQEVTMRCQPILGHNTVFWYRQTMMQGLELLAYFRNRAPLDDSGMPKDRFSAEMPDATLATLKIQPSEPRDSAVYFCASQLEAFGGTGELFFGEGSRLTVL.

The rearrangement joins TRBV5-1 to TRBJ2-1; 7 bases fit TRBD1. CDR3 length: 17 residues. Germline V CDR1 and CDR2: SGHRS, YFSETQ. After removal of 1 base from V and 1 base from J, the junction contained 8 bases not matched to a gene. Written as DNA, the CDR3 is TGCGCCAGCAGCTTGTTCCCGACAGGGTTTTCCTACAATGAGCAGTTCTTC. It translates to CASSLFPTGFSYNEQFF.

This chain connects TRBV19 to TRBJ2-2; a weak D match, TRBD1 (5 bases). Trimming removed 7 bases from V and 0 bases from J, with 12 bases in between. Germline CDR1 LNHDA, CDR2 SQIVND (reference sequence). The length of the CDR3 is 15 residues. The CDR3 sequence: CASTFDSANTGELFF. The CDR3 DNA is TGTGCCAGTACTTTCGACAGCGCGAACACCGGGGAGCTGTTTTTT. Complete variable domain (other parts from reference TRBV19 and TRBJ2-2): DGGITQSPKYLFRKEGQNVTLSCEQNLNHDAMYWYRQDPGQGLRLIYYSQIVNDFQKGDIAEGYSVSREKKESFPLTVTSAQKNPTAFYLCASTFDSANTGELFFGEGSRLTVL.

V is TRBV7-8 and J is TRBJ2-7, with 7 bases identical to TRBD2. The V gene end was trimmed by 3 bases and the J gene end by 3 bases; junction bases not matched to a gene: 2. Germline V gene sequence: CDR1 SGHVS, CDR2 FQNEAQ. The CDR3 runs to 13 residues. For the CDR3, the DNA is TGTGCCAGCAGCTTTGGGGACTACTACGAGCAGTACTTC. Residues: CASSFGDYYEQYF.

The chain is built from TRBV4-2 and TRBJ2-1; D gene ambiguous. Germline V gene lookup returns CDR1 LGHNA and CDR2 YNFKEQ. Trimming removed 2 bases at V and 4 bases at J, with 6 bases between. This CDR3 is built from 13 residues. CDR3 protein: CASSQPGYNEQFF. The DNA of the CDR3 is TGTGCCAGCAGCCAACCGGGTTACAATGAGCAGTTCTTC.

The V call is TRBV5-4, the J call TRBJ1-1; D is ambiguous. Trimming took off 0 bases at V and 10 bases at J, with 16 bases between the two ends. The length of the CDR3 is 14 residues. The germline CDR1 and CDR2 sequences are SGHNT and YYREEE (reference sequence). The CDR3 DNA is TGTGCCAGCAGCTTGGCATTGTCGGGGAGAGGAGCTTTCTTT. Its translation is CASSLALSGRGAFF.

This chain connects TRBV7-9 to TRBJ2-1; maybe TRBD1 (5 bases). With 4 bases removed from V and 0 bases from J, the gap between germline ends came to 7 bases. CDR1 is SEHNR, CDR2 FQNEAQ, per germline (reference sequence). The CDR3 has 14 amino acids. The CDR3 loop reads CASSSGNSYNEQFF. Written as DNA, the CDR3 is TGTGCCAGCAGCTCAGGGAACTCCTACAATGAGCAGTTCTTC.

As concerns this clone: This sample includes further DNA sequences coding for the same CDR3. The chain combines TRBV7-2 with TRBJ2-1; TRBD2 matches 10 bases. CDR1 SGHTA and CDR2 FQGNSA come from the germline V gene. The CDR3 spans 15 residues. V shed 5 bases and J 3 bases; nucleotides not matched to a gene: 4. The chain's CDR3 is CASSSSGRFYNEQFF. The CDR3 DNA reads as TGTGCCAGCAGCAGTAGCGGGAGGTTCTACAATGAGCAGTTCTTC.